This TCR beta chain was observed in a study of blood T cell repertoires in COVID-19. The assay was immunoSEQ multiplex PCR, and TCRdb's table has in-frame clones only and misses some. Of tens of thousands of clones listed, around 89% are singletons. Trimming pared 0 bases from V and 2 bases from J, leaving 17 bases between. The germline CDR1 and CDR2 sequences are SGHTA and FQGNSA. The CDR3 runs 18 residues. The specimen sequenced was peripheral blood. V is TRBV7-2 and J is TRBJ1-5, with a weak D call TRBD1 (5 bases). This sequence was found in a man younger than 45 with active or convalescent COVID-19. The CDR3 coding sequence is TGTGCCAGCAGCTTAGCGGGCAGGGTGGGGAATCGCAATCAGCCCCAGCATTTT. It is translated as CASSLAGRVGNRNQPQHF.